The rows below give T cell receptor beta chains drawn from one sample of a study of radiotherapy plus CTLA-4 blockade in lung cancer. The data were produced by immunoSEQ multiplex PCR, yet TCRdb's version contains in-frame clones alone and is incomplete. The table has approximately 77,000 clones, 78% seen once. Sequenced material: peripheral blood, taken from a patient treated with radiotherapy plus ipilimumab. These receptors were obtained from a human donor with non-small cell lung cancer whose response to radiotherapy plus ipilimumab could not be evaluated. Some clones in this sample may be carry-over from other donors' samples. Each CDR3 is given with its conserved first and last residue. A D gene is named only where the DNA matches it firmly. Clone size appears in some rows only: once, few, many, or a class for an expanded clone.

abundance | j_gene | d_gene | v_gene | CDR3nt | CDR3aa
- | TRBJ1-5 | - | TRBV29-1 | TGCAGCGTTGCAATCAATAGCAATCAGCCCCAGCATTTT | CSVAINSNQPQHF
- | TRBJ1-4 | - | TRBV5-1 | TGCGCCAGCAGCCCCGGACAGAGTAATGAAAAACTGTTTTTT | CASSPGQSNEKLFF
- | TRBJ2-3 | TRBD1 | TRBV7-8 | TGTGCCAGCAGCTACGACAGGGTTGGCACAGATACGCAGTATTTT | CASSYDRVGTDTQYF
- | TRBJ1-1 | - | TRBV9 | TGTGCCAGCAGCCATGACAGCGACAAGACTGAAGCTTTCTTT | CASSHDSDKTEAFF
once | TRBJ1-6 | TRBD1 | TRBV30 | TGTGCCGGACAGGATAGCTCCTATAATTCACCCCTCCACTTT | CAGQDSSYNSPLHF
once | TRBJ2-1 | TRBD2 | TRBV7-2 | TGTGCCAGCAGCTTAAGAAGCCGGGGGGTCGATAACTACAATGAGCAGTTCTTC | CASSLRSRGVDNYNEQFF
- | TRBJ2-5 | TRBD1 | TRBV7-2 | TGTGCCAGCAGCTTTCAGACAGGGGGAGAGACCCAGTACTTC | CASSFQTGGETQYF
- | TRBJ2-7 | TRBD1 | TRBV5-5 | TGTGCCAGCAGCCCTCCTTTGGGGACAGGGGGCTACGAGCAATACTTC | CASSPPLGTGGYEQYF
- | TRBJ1-5 | - | TRBV19 | TGTGCCAGTAGTATAATGGGGCACAGCAATCAGCCCCAGCATTTT | CASSIMGHSNQPQHF
few | TRBJ2-5 | - | TRBV7-2 | TGTGCCAGCAGCTTAAACAGGCAAGAGACCCAGTACTTC | CASSLNRQETQYF
- | TRBJ2-7 | TRBD1 | TRBV28 | TGTGCCAGCAGTTTGGCAGGGGGAATGGCCTACGAGCAGTACTTC | CASSLAGGMAYEQYF
- | TRBJ2-1 | TRBD2 | TRBV11-2 | TGTGCCAGCAGTGGACTAGCGGGGGTGGGTGAGCAGTTCTTC | CASSGLAGVGEQFF
- | TRBJ2-7 | TRBD1 | TRBV28 | TGTGCCAGCAGTTCGATGACAGGGGCCATGTACGAGCAGTACTTC | CASSSMTGAMYEQYF
- | TRBJ1-1 | TRBD1 | TRBV5-1 | TGCGCCAGCAGCTGGGACAGGGACTCGGCTTTCTTT | CASSWDRDSAFF
- | TRBJ2-7 | TRBD2 | TRBV7-2 | TGTGCCAGCAGCTACGGAGGGACTACCTACGAGCAGTACTTC | CASSYGGTTYEQYF
- | TRBJ1-5 | TRBD1 | TRBV10-2 | TGCGCCAGCCGACAGGGGGCCAATCAGCCCCAGCATTTT | CASRQGANQPQHF
- | TRBJ1-5 | - | TRBV28 | TGTGCCAGCAGTTTATTTGCGGGGTCTCAGCCCCAGCATTTT | CASSLFAGSQPQHF
- | TRBJ2-5 | TRBD2 | TRBV6-6 | TGTGCCAGCAGTCGGGGGGGCGAAGGAGAGACCCAGTACTTC | CASSRGGEGETQYF
- | TRBJ2-3 | TRBD2 | TRBV7-2 | TGTGCCAGTAGGCGGGGGTCCACAGATACGCAGTATTTT | CASRRGSTDTQYF
- | TRBJ1-5 | TRBD1 | TRBV15 | TGTGCCACCAGCAGAGAAAACAGGGGCGGTCAGCCCCAGCATTTT | CATSRENRGGQPQHF
- | TRBJ2-2 | TRBD2 | TRBV5-1 | TGCGCCAGCAGTTTGACTAGCGGGGGGGCGTACACCGGGGAGCTGTTTTTT | CASSLTSGGAYTGELFF
- | TRBJ2-7 | TRBD2 | TRBV18 | TGTGCCAGCTCGCCACTAGCGGGGGGGGATGCTCACTACGAGCAGTACTTC | CASSPLAGGDAHYEQYF
- | TRBJ2-7 | - | TRBV5-1 | TGCGCCAGCAGCTTCGGAACAGGCTACGAGCAGTACTTC | CASSFGTGYEQYF
- | TRBJ1-2 | TRBD1 | TRBV28 | TGTGCCACCGCCGACAGGGGCTATGGCTACACCTTC | CATADRGYGYTF
- | TRBJ1-4 | - | TRBV5-6 | TGTGCCAGCAGCTTGGTTGGGCTCACTAATGAAAAACTGTTTTTT | CASSLVGLTNEKLFF